The rows below give T cell receptor beta chains drawn from one sample of a study of blood T cell repertoires in COVID-19. Method: immunoSEQ multiplex PCR; TCRdb's copy keeps in-frame clones and lacks some. The table shows fewer than 250,000 clones, with 89% occurring only once. Sequencing input: PBMCs or T cells enriched from blood (not recorded which). The receptors were sampled from a young woman who had recovered from COVID-19. CDR3s include the opening cysteine and the closing phenylalanine or tryptophan. The D gene is left open where the match is weak. The size of a clone is reported for some rows only, either as once, few or many, or as a class for expanded clones.

TGTGCCAGTAGTGCCCCCGACAGATTTCGGGCAACTAATGAAAAACTGTTTTTT	CASSAPDRFRATNEKLFF	TRBV19	TRBJ1-4	.	18	.
TGTGCCAGCAGCGTAAGTTCGGGACAAGGAGGTTCACCCCTCCACTTT	CASSVSSGQGGSPLHF	TRBV9	TRBJ1-6	.	16	few
TGTGCCAGCAGGGCCGGGGGTGAAGCTTTCTTT	CASRAGGEAFF	TRBV27	TRBJ1-1	.	11	.
TGTGCCTGGAGTGTGGGACTCAACACCGGGGAGCTGTTTTTT	CAWSVGLNTGELFF	TRBV30	TRBJ2-2	.	14	.
TGCGCCAGCAGTCAGACAATAGGGGCGTTACCTTATGGCTACACCTTC	CASSQTIGALPYGYTF	TRBV4-1	TRBJ1-2	.	16	.
TGTGCCTGGAAGGGACAGCCGAACACTGAAGCTTTCTTT	CAWKGQPNTEAFF	TRBV30	TRBJ1-1	TRBD1	13	.
TGTGCCAGCAGCTTAGCTCAGGGGTTGGCAGATACGCAGTATTTT	CASSLAQGLADTQYF	TRBV7-2	TRBJ2-3	.	15	.
TGTGCCGCGAGGACAGGGGGGGCCCGGGGCACTGAAGCTTTCTTT	CAARTGGARGTEAFF	TRBV28	TRBJ1-1	TRBD1	15	.
TGCAGTGCTAGTGTAGCGGGGGGCAGGACCCAGTACTTC	CSASVAGGRTQYF	TRBV20-1	TRBJ2-5	TRBD2	13	.
TGTGCCAGCAGTGAAGCACTGGGGGGGATTGAAAAACTGTTTTTT	CASSEALGGIEKLFF	TRBV6-1	TRBJ1-4	.	15	.
TGTGCCAGCAGTGTACACAGGGGAACTAATGAAAAACTGTTTTTT	CASSVHRGTNEKLFF	TRBV2	TRBJ1-4	TRBD1	15	.
TGTGCCAGCAGCCAAGATGTCGGGACAGGGCCCAGAGGACCTGTAGGGGGCTACACCTTC	CASSQDVGTGPRGPVGGYTF	TRBV4-2	TRBJ1-2	TRBD1	20	.
TGTGCCAGCAGTCCTCGTCCAGGGCGGGGCCTAGTCACCGGGGAGCTGTTTTTT	CASSPRPGRGLVTGELFF	TRBV27	TRBJ2-2	.	18	many
TGTGCCAGCAGTGCCGACAGTCAGCCCCAGCATTTT	CASSADSQPQHF	TRBV2	TRBJ1-5	.	12	.
TGTGCCAGCACCATAGGAGGGCCGGGGGAGACCTATAATGAAAAACTGTTTTTT	CASTIGGPGETYNEKLFF	TRBV13	TRBJ1-4	.	18	.
TGCGCCAGCAGCTTGGCGGGACAGGGGGCACAATCACCCCTCCACTTT	CASSLAGQGAQSPLHF	TRBV5-1	TRBJ1-6	TRBD1	16	.
TGTGCCAGCAGCAATGGACTAGCGGGACCCTACGAGCAGTACTTC	CASSNGLAGPYEQYF	TRBV7-2	TRBJ2-7	TRBD2	15	.
TGCGCCAGCAGCTTGTCCCAGGGCACAGATACGCAGTATTTT	CASSLSQGTDTQYF	TRBV5-1	TRBJ2-3	.	14	.
TGCGCCAGCAGTGAGTCGGGGGGGGCAGATACGCAGTATTTT	CASSESGGADTQYF	TRBV10-1	TRBJ2-3	TRBD2	14	.
TGTGCCAGCACCGAGTCGCAGGGGGCTCATGAAAAACTGTTTTTT	CASTESQGAHEKLFF	TRBV28	TRBJ1-4	TRBD1	15	.
TGCGCCAGCAGCCAAGACCCGGGACAGGGACATAGCACAGATACGCAGTATTTT	CASSQDPGQGHSTDTQYF	TRBV4-1	TRBJ2-3	TRBD1	18	once
TGTGCCAGCGAACGCGGGGGGACGACTTACAATGAGCAGTTCTTC	CASERGGTTYNEQFF	TRBV6-5	TRBJ2-1	TRBD2	15	.
TGTGCCAGCAGCCGACAGGGCTCCCAGGGATCCTCTGGAAACACCATATATTTT	CASSRQGSQGSSGNTIYF	TRBV28	TRBJ1-3	TRBD1	18	.
TGTGCCAGCAGTTTCAGGGAATTCTCTGGAAACACCATATATTTT	CASSFREFSGNTIYF	TRBV28	TRBJ1-3	.	15	.
TGTGCCAGCAGCGCAGGCGGGACAGGGGGGAATGAAAAACTGTTTTTT	CASSAGGTGGNEKLFF	TRBV9	TRBJ1-4	TRBD1	16	.
TGTGCCAGCAGCCAAGGGGGAGGGGTCAATCAGCCCCAGCATTTT	CASSQGGGVNQPQHF	TRBV4-2	TRBJ1-5	.	15	.
TGTGCCAGCAGTTCACTACCCCTCGAGCAGTACTTC	CASSSLPLEQYF	TRBV28	TRBJ2-7	.	12	.
TGTGCCAGCGGATCCAGACAGGGGAACACTGAAGCTTTCTTT	CASGSRQGNTEAFF	TRBV5-6	TRBJ1-1	TRBD1	14	.
TGCGCCAGCAGCGTGGGCGGACTCCCATCGGAGACCCAGTACTTC	CASSVGGLPSETQYF	TRBV5-1	TRBJ2-5	.	15	.
TGTGCCAGCAGTCCTCTAGGACAGGGGATCAACAATGAGCAGTTCTTC	CASSPLGQGINNEQFF	TRBV28	TRBJ2-1	TRBD1	16	.
TGTGCCAGCAGTGAATCGAGGAGGGATTTGGGGAATTCACCCCTCCACTTT	CASSESRRDLGNSPLHF	TRBV2	TRBJ1-6	.	17	.
TGTGCCAGTGGGATCAGCGGGGGCCTCAATGAGCAGTTCTTC	CASGISGGLNEQFF	TRBV2	TRBJ2-1	TRBD2	14	.
TGTGCCAGCAGTACTCTACAGGGGTGGGAGCAGTACTTC	CASSTLQGWEQYF	TRBV21-1	TRBJ2-7	.	13	.
TGTGCCAGCAGCCAACAACCAAATGAAAAACTGTTTTTT	CASSQQPNEKLFF	TRBV7-6	TRBJ1-4	.	13	.
TGTGCCAGCAGCCAACCGGGATTTTCGCCGAACTATGGCTACACCTTC	CASSQPGFSPNYGYTF	TRBV3-1/TRBV3-2	TRBJ1-2	.	16	.
TGTGCCAGTACCTCGGGACAGGGGAACTATGGCTACACCTTC	CASTSGQGNYGYTF	TRBV19	TRBJ1-2	TRBD1	14	.
TGTGCCAGCAGTGCCCGACAGGGTTACAATGGCTACACCTTC	CASSARQGYNGYTF	TRBV28	TRBJ1-2	TRBD1	14	few
TGTGCCAGCTTCTTACAGGGGGCGCATGAGCAGTTCTTC	CASFLQGAHEQFF	TRBV21-1	TRBJ2-1	.	13	once
TGTGCCAGTAGTCAGGGGGCACATGCGGACACTGAAGCTTTCTTT	CASSQGAHADTEAFF	TRBV19	TRBJ1-1	TRBD1	15	.
TGCGCCAGCAGCTTGGCCAGGTTTCCGAACTACGAGCAGTACTTC	CASSLARFPNYEQYF	TRBV5-1	TRBJ2-7	.	15	.
TGTGCCAGCAGCGGACTGACAGGGCCCTCCTACGAGCAGTACTTC	CASSGLTGPSYEQYF	TRBV11-2	TRBJ2-7	TRBD1	15	.
TGTGCCAGCGGAACAGCTGCGTCTGGAAACACCATATATTTT	CASGTAASGNTIYF	TRBV5-5	TRBJ1-3	.	14	few
TGTGCCAGCAGTGGATGGGACAGGGAAATAATCAGCAATCAGCCCCAGCATTTT	CASSGWDREIISNQPQHF	TRBV6-4	TRBJ1-5	TRBD1	18	.
TGCGCCAGCAGACCATGGAATTCAGGGGACACTGAAGCTTTCTTT	CASRPWNSGDTEAFF	TRBV5-1	TRBJ1-1	.	15	.
TGTGCCAGCAGCTCAGAATGGGGGGGTGAAGCTTTCTTT	CASSSEWGGEAFF	TRBV13	TRBJ1-1	.	13	.
TGTGCCAGCAGCTTGGCCGGGACAGGCCCCTATGGCTACACCTTC	CASSLAGTGPYGYTF	TRBV13	TRBJ1-2	TRBD1	15	.
TGCAGCGCCTCCCCCGGGACATCAGACTATGGCTACACCTTC	CSASPGTSDYGYTF	TRBV29-1	TRBJ1-2	.	14	.
TGTGCCAGCAGTTTGACAGGTTCCTACGAGCAGTACTTC	CASSLTGSYEQYF	TRBV27	TRBJ2-7	.	13	.
TGTGCCAGCAGCTTAGAGAGGTCCGGCGGCTACAATGAGCAGTTCTTC	CASSLERSGGYNEQFF	TRBV13	TRBJ2-1	.	16	.
TGCGCCACCTCTCAGGGGGCTAACGGGGAGCTGTTTTTT	CATSQGANGELFF	TRBV5-1	TRBJ2-2	TRBD1	13	.
TGTGCCAGTAGCTTTACAGGGGTTGGCGGCTACACCTTC	CASSFTGVGGYTF	TRBV19	TRBJ1-2	TRBD1	13	.
TGTGCCAGCAGCCTCCGGCAGGGGGCAGCCACTGAAGCTTTCTTT	CASSLRQGAATEAFF	TRBV4-2	TRBJ1-1	TRBD1	15	.
TGTGCCAGCAGTTTTCTCACCCACAGGGCCGATACGCAGTATTTT	CASSFLTHRADTQYF	TRBV27	TRBJ2-3	.	15	.
TGTGCCACCAGTGATTCGGGGAACGCGGGAAAGCTGTTTTTT	CATSDSGNAGKLFF	TRBV24-1	TRBJ2-2	.	14	.
TGTGCCAGCAGCCCAACCCCGGACACTGAAGCTTTCTTT	CASSPTPDTEAFF	TRBV3-1/TRBV3-2	TRBJ1-1	.	13	.
TGTGCCAGTAGTATGGGGATTTCTAGGGAGGAAGGGTCCCCAGATACGCAGTATTTT	CASSMGISREEGSPDTQYF	TRBV19	TRBJ2-3	.	19	once
TGTGCCAGCAGTGACGAAACGCGGACATGGGGCTACGAGCAGTACTTC	CASSDETRTWGYEQYF	TRBV25-1	TRBJ2-7	.	16	.